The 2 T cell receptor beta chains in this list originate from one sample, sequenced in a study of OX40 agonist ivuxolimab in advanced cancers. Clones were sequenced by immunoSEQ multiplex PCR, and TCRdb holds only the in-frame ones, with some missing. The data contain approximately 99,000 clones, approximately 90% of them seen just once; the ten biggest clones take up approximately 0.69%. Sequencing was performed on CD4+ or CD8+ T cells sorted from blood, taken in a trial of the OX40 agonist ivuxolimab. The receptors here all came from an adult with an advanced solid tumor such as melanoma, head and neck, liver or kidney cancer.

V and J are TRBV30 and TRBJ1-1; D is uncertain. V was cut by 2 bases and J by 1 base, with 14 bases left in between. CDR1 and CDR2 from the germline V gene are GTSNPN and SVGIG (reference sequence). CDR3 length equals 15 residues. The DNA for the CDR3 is TGTGCCTGGAGTCACTTCCCTGGGAAGAACACTGAAGCTTTCTTT. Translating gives CAWSHFPGKNTEAFF.

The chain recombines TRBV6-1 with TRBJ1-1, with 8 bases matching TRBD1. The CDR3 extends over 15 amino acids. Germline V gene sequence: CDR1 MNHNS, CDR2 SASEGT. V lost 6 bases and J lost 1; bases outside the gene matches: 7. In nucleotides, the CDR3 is TGTGCCAGCAGGGATGACAGGGGAGGGAACACTGAAGCTTTCTTT. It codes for CASRDDRGGNTEAFF.